Below are 29 T cell receptor beta chains sequenced from a single sample in a study of control samples from healthy donors and cancer patients. Profiled with immunoSEQ multiplex PCR; TCRdb holds only in-frame clones, not every one. The table includes some 120,000 clones, 85% to 90% detected once. The sample comprised PBMCs. The receptors originated from a woman in her fifties or sixties with colorectal cancer.

The chain joins TRBV30 to TRBJ2-3, with 7 bases that match TRBD2. Losses at the gene ends were 3 bases for V and 5 bases for J; bases not matched to a gene: 11. This CDR3 region has 15 residues. The germline V gene has CDR1 GTSNPN and CDR2 SVGIG (reference sequence). The CDR3 spells CAWRDQWGGEDTQYF. DNA for the CDR3: TGTGCCTGGAGGGACCAGTGGGGGGGGGAAGATACGCAGTATTTT. Full variable domain (outside the CDR3, taken from reference TRBV30 and TRBJ2-3): SQTIHQWPATLVQPVGSPLSLECTVEGTSNPNLYWYRQAAGRGLQLLFYSVGIGQISSEVPQNLSASRPQDRQFILSSKKLLLSDSGFYLCAWRDQWGGEDTQYFGPGTRLTVL.

CDR3 sequence (DNA): TGTGCCAGCAGCCCGGGGACTCGATACAATGAGCAGTTCTTC. This encodes CASSPGTRYNEQFF. The chain couples TRBV7-9 to TRBJ2-1, with D tentatively TRBD2 (6 bases). The CDR3 has 14 residues. The V gene lost 5 bases and the J gene lost 4 bases, with 12 bases spanning the gap. Germline CDR1 and CDR2: SEHNR and FQNEAQ (reference sequence).

This clone was seen more than once but under ten times. The chain employs TRBV27 and TRBJ1-1, with 7 bases identical to TRBD1. J gave up 2 bases and V 2 bases, and 5 bases lay outside the gene matches. The CDR3 totals 15 residues. Germline V gene lookup returns CDR1 MNHEY and CDR2 SMNVEV (reference sequence). CDR3 region: CASSLSPGGNTEAFF. CDR3 DNA sequence: TGTGCCAGCAGTTTAAGTCCAGGGGGTAACACTGAAGCTTTCTTT.

J is TRBJ1-2 and V is TRBV12-3 or TRBV12-4; D unresolved. The CDR3 runs to 12 residues. Trimming took off 10 bases at V and 0 bases at J, with 9 bases between the two ends. The chain's CDR3 is CAIGTSNYGYTF. CDR3 nucleotides: TGTGCCATCGGTACATCTAACTATGGCTACACCTTC.

This clone was observed a few times. V usage is TRBV2 and J usage is TRBJ1-5, with TRBD1 matching over 9 bases. Germline V gene data show CDR1 as SNHLY and CDR2 as FYNNEI. The CDR3 loop spans 13 amino acids. V lost 4 bases and J lost 6; bases outside the gene matches: 1. The CDR3 spells CASSGQGGQPQHF. CDR3 in DNA: TGTGCCAGCAGTGGACAGGGGGGTCAGCCCCAGCATTTT.

This chain joins TRBV5-8 and TRBJ2-7; 7 nucleotides line up with TRBD2. V lost 1 base and J lost 6; bases outside the gene matches: 4. Germline-derived CDR1 and CDR2 are SGHTS and YDEGEE. This CDR3 contains 13 residues. The CDR3 sequence: CASSLSGMGEQYF. In DNA form, the CDR3 reads TGTGCCAGCAGCTTGAGCGGGATGGGCGAGCAGTACTTC.

CDR3 in amino acids: CAIRDRRTDTQYF. The DNA for the CDR3 is TGTGCCATCCGGGACAGGCGCACAGATACGCAGTATTTT. V gene TRBV10-3 combines with J gene TRBJ2-3; 8 nucleotides align to TRBD1. The CDR3 is made up of 13 amino acids. Germline CDR1 is ENHRY and CDR2 is SYGVKD. With V trimmed by 8 bases and J by 1 base, 2 bases remained unmatched.

This clone appeared once. The chain is built from TRBV18 and TRBJ1-1; D unresolved. The CDR3 sequence is 13 residues long. Per germline, CDR1 KGHSH and CDR2 LQKENI. The germline V and J ends were trimmed by 3 bases and 1 base, with 6 bases remaining between them. In DNA form, the CDR3 reads TGTGCCAGCTCACCCCGGCCGAACACTGAAGCTTTCTTT. Translated, it gives CASSPRPNTEAFF.

The chain employs TRBV5-6 and TRBJ2-5, with D hard to call. Trimming removed 4 bases from V and 1 base from J, with 11 bases in between. The CDR3 has 14 amino acids. Germline CDR1 and CDR2: SGHDT and YYEEEE. The CDR3 protein is CASSVGQPQETQYF. CDR3 nucleotide sequence: TGTGCCAGCAGCGTCGGGCAGCCCCAAGAGACCCAGTACTTC.

V usage is TRBV2 and J usage is TRBJ1-1; D is unclear. V lost 4 bases and J 1 base, leaving 13 bases between the germline ends. The CDR3 totals 15 residues. Germline loops: CDR1 SNHLY, CDR2 FYNNEI. CDR3 residues: CASSVSTPRNTEAFF. DNA of the CDR3: TGTGCCAGCAGTGTCTCGACGCCGAGGAACACTGAAGCTTTCTTT.

This sequence joins TRBV10-3 and TRBJ2-5; a possible D gene is TRBD1 (7 bases). Germline loops: CDR1 ENHRY, CDR2 SYGVKD. The length of the CDR3 is 14 residues. The CDR3 region has the DNA TGTGGCGTAAAGCCGGAGGGACAGCAAGAGACCCAGTACTTC. As protein: CGVKPEGQQETQYF.

With respect to this clone: At the DNA level, this CDR3 is encoded by other sequences in the same sample as well. The V gene is TRBV6-1, the J gene TRBJ2-7; D may correspond to TRBD1 or TRBD2 (5 bases each). The length of the CDR3 is 14 residues. Between the trimmed V and J ends, which lost 1 base and 3 bases, there was a span of 10 bases. The germline CDR1 and CDR2 sequences are MNHNS and SASEGT. The CDR3: CASSEGGRIYEQYF. The CDR3 region has the DNA TGTGCCAGCAGTGAAGGGGGACGGATCTACGAGCAGTACTTC.

A few counts support this clone. The chain carries TRBV30 and TRBJ1-1; 7 positions match TRBD1. CDR3 length: 13 residues. From germline, CDR1 is GTSNPN and CDR2 SVGIG (reference sequence). With V trimmed by 3 bases and J by 2 bases, 3 bases remained unmatched. The CDR3, as DNA: TGTGCCTGGAGGGACAGGTCCAACACTGAAGCTTTCTTT. This codes for CAWRDRSNTEAFF.

This rearrangement joins TRBV7-2 to TRBJ1-3; 8 nucleotides match TRBD1. The germline gives CDR1 SGHTA, CDR2 FQGNSA. CDR3 length: 15 residues. The trim removed 1 base at V and 4 bases at J, leaving 3 bases unmatched. The CDR3 region is CASSLEGQAGNTIYF. DNA for the CDR3: TGTGCCAGCAGCTTAGAGGGACAGGCCGGAAACACCATATATTTT.

The rearrangement joins TRBV10-3 to TRBJ1-2, with 9 positions matching TRBD1. This CDR3 has 15 residues. In germline, CDR1 is ENHRY, CDR2 SYGVKD. V shed 8 bases, J shed 7 bases, and the junction held 14 bases outside the gene matches. CDR3 region: CAIGTGNLLRGGYTF. CDR3 nucleotide sequence: TGTGCCATCGGGACAGGGAATTTATTACGGGGTGGCTACACCTTC.

As regards this clone: This CDR3 is also generated by other DNA sequences in the sample. V and J are TRBV2 and TRBJ2-7; no definite D call. CDR1 and CDR2 from the germline V gene are SNHLY and FYNNEI. Trimming took off 2 bases at V and 0 bases at J, with 2 bases between the two ends. The length of the CDR3 is 12 residues. CDR3 amino acids: CASSETSYEQYF. CDR3 in DNA: TGTGCCAGCAGTGAAACCTCCTACGAGCAGTACTTC. The complete variable domain, with remaining parts taken from reference TRBV2 and TRBJ2-7, reads EPEVTQTPSHQVTQMGQEVILRCVPISNHLYFYWYRQILGQKVEFLVSFYNNEISEKSEIFDDQFSVERPDGSNFTLKIRSTKLEDSAMYFCASSETSYEQYFGPGTRLTVT.

The chain has TRBV27 and TRBJ1-5, with 9 bases that match TRBD1. Trimming at V came to 9 bases and at J to 1 base, leaving 4 bases not matched to a gene. This CDR3 has 14 residues. Germline CDR1 reads MNHEY; CDR2 reads SMNVEV (reference sequence). CDR3 DNA sequence: TGTGCCAGTACAGACAGGGGGAGCAATCAGCCCCAGCATTTT. It yields the protein CASTDRGSNQPQHF.

The V call is TRBV24-1, the J call TRBJ1-2; 12 nucleotides match TRBD1. Germline lookup yields CDR1 KGHDR and CDR2 SFDVKD. CDR3 length equals 15 residues. V was clipped by 4 bases and J by 4 bases; unmatched bases: 3. The CDR3 sequence: CATSEGTGGSYGYTF. CDR3 nucleotide sequence: TGTGCCACCAGTGAGGGGACAGGGGGCAGCTATGGCTACACCTTC.

The chain combines TRBV25-1 with TRBJ1-5; possible D gene TRBD1, 6 bases. V lost 6 bases, J lost 8 bases, and 17 bases lay in between. Germline lookup yields CDR1 MGHDK and CDR2 SYGVNS. The CDR3 has 14 amino acids. CDR3 protein: CASRGTDSTKPQHF. As DNA, the CDR3 is TGTGCCAGCAGGGGAACGGACAGTACGAAGCCCCAGCATTTT.

The chain links TRBV2 to TRBJ2-3; 9 nucleotides align to TRBD2. With 7 bases clipped from V and 4 bases from J, the junction kept 3 bases outside the gene matches. There are 13 residues in the CDR3. Per the germline V gene, CDR1 is SNHLY and CDR2 is FYNNEI. The CDR3 loop reads CASNSGGSDTQYF. As DNA, the CDR3 is TGTGCCAGCAACAGCGGGGGGTCAGATACGCAGTATTTT.

The rearrangement uses TRBV9 and TRBJ2-5; 8 positions agree with TRBD2. CDR1 is SGDLS and CDR2 is YYNGEE in the germline V gene. The CDR3 consists of 15 residues. Trimming cost V 4 bases and J 2 bases; bases outside gene matches: 7. In DNA form, the CDR3 reads TGTGCCAGCAGCCGAACCGCGGGGGGACAAGAGACCCAGTACTTC. Protein sequence: CASSRTAGGQETQYF.

This CDR3 is CATSIGYEQYF. The CDR3 nucleotides are TGTGCCACCAGCATCGGCTACGAGCAGTACTTC. This sequence joins TRBV15 and TRBJ2-7; D is uncertain. CDR3 length: 11 residues. Trimming pared 4 bases from V and 3 bases from J, leaving 4 bases between. Germline CDR1 LNHNV, CDR2 YYDKDF (reference sequence).

The chain links TRBV12-3 or TRBV12-4 to TRBJ1-1; TRBD1 matches at 11 bases. This CDR3 is built from 12 residues. V lost 8 bases, J lost 11 bases, and 7 bases stayed unmatched. CDR3 protein: CASRGQGVPAFF. CDR3 in DNA: TGTGCCAGCCGGGGACAGGGGGTTCCGGCTTTCTTT.

On this clone: One junction end does not reproduce the germline sequence, and a read error may be involved. The V and J genes are TRBV29-1 and TRBJ2-7; 8 bases line up with TRBD1. In germline, CDR1 is SQVTM, CDR2 ANQGSEA. The CDR3 is 14 amino acids. The CDR3 DNA sequence: TGCAGCGTTGGGACCCAGGGGGCCTCCTCCGAGCAGTACTTC. Encoded protein: CSVGTQGASSEQYF.

The chain is built from TRBV9 and TRBJ2-2, with D possibly TRBD1 on 5 matching bases. This CDR3 has 16 residues. V dropped 0 bases and J dropped 4 bases, with 13 bases sitting between them. Germline CDR1 SGDLS, CDR2 YYNGEE. The CDR3 protein is CASSVGVGVTTGELFF. CDR3 nucleotide sequence: TGTGCCAGCAGCGTAGGGGTAGGGGTAACCACCGGGGAGCTGTTTTTT.

The genes are TRBV5-5 and TRBJ2-5; maybe TRBD2 (6 bases). The germline V and J ends were trimmed by 4 bases and 0 bases, with 13 bases remaining between them. The CDR3 is 15 amino acids. Germline V gives CDR1 SGHKS, CDR2 YYEKEE (reference sequence). The CDR3 loop is CASSQSGQHQETQYF. In DNA, the CDR3 is TGTGCCAGCAGCCAGAGCGGGCAGCACCAAGAGACCCAGTACTTC.

The chain carries TRBV5-8 and TRBJ2-7; D might be TRBD1 (6 bases). This CDR3 is built from 13 residues. The germline gives CDR1 SGHTS, CDR2 YDEGEE. Trimming took 1 base from V and 5 from J, leaving 10 bases between them. CDR3 region: CASSLSQGNEQYF. CDR3 coding DNA: TGTGCCAGCAGCTTGTCCCAGGGGAACGAGCAGTACTTC.

This clone was recorded a few times. The chain links TRBV7-9 to TRBJ2-7; weak D call: TRBD1 (6 bases). V lost 5 bases and J lost 3, with 17 bases in between. Germline CDR1 reads SEHNR; CDR2 reads FQNEAQ (reference sequence). This CDR3 region has 15 residues. CDR3 coding DNA: TGTGCCAGCAGCGATCTGTCAGGGGCCAACTACGAGCAGTACTTC. Translation: CASSDLSGANYEQYF.

The chain couples TRBV7-3 to TRBJ2-7; D is uncertain. This CDR3 has 11 residues. Germline V CDR1 and CDR2: SGHTA, FQGTGA. Deletions cut 5 bases from V and 3 bases from J, with 5 bases between. CDR3 DNA sequence: TGTGCCAGCAGCGGAGACTACGAGCAGTACTTC. Translated, it gives CASSGDYEQYF.